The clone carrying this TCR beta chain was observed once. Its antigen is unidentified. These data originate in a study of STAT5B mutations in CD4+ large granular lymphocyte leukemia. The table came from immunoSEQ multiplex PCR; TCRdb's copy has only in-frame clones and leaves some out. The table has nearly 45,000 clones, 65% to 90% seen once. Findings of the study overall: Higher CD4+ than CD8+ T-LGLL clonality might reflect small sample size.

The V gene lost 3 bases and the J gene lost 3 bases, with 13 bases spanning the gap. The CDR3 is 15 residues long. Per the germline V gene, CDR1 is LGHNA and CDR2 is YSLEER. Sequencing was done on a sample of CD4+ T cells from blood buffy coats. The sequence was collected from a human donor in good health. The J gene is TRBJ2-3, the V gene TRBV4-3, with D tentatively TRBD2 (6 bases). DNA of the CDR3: TGCGCCAGCAGCCAGGGACTCCCGGCTACAGATACGCAGTATTTT. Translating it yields CASSQGLPATDTQYF.